Each of the 10 T cell receptor beta chains below was sequenced from the same sample in a study of T cell responses to AZD1222 COVID-19 vaccine. Sequencing used immunoSEQ multiplex PCR; TCRdb keeps in-frame clones, though not all of them. The repertoire includes 77,000 or so clones, under 95% of them detected once, and approximately 6.6% sits in the top ten. The starting material was peripheral blood, obtained on day 0 of MenACWY control vaccination. The source of these receptors is an adult in good health.

J is TRBJ1-1 and V is TRBV5-6, with D unclear. The CDR3 length is 14 residues. Germline values: CDR1 SGHDT, CDR2 YYEEEE. V gave up 2 bases and J gave up 2 bases, with 10 bases separating them. In DNA form, the CDR3 reads TGTGCCAGCAGCTTTGTGGGTCAAAACACTGAAGCTTTCTTT. Translating gives CASSFVGQNTEAFF.

The chain recombines TRBV18 with TRBJ2-7; D remains unclear. Germline assignment: CDR1 KGHSH and CDR2 LQKENI. This CDR3 comprises 14 residues. The V end was cut by 2 bases, the J end by 9 bases, with 17 bases between. CDR3 in amino acids: CASSPLTAALGQYF. In nucleotides, the CDR3 is TGTGCCAGCTCACCATTGACGGCCGCCCTCGGGCAGTACTTC. Combining the CDR3 with reference TRBV18 and TRBJ2-7 gives the whole variable domain NAGVMQNPRHLVRRRGQEARLRCSPMKGHSHVYWYRQLPEEGLKFMVYLQKENIIDESGMPKERFSAEFPKEGPSILRIQQVVRGDSAAYFCASSPLTAALGQYFGPGTRLTVT.

The chain uses TRBV2 and TRBJ1-1; D is possibly TRBD1 (6 bases). Germline assignment: CDR1 SNHLY and CDR2 FYNNEI. This CDR3 contains 13 residues. V was cut by 4 bases and J by 6 bases, with 12 bases left in between. DNA of the CDR3: TGTGCCAGCAGTGGCACAGGGTTCGCTGAAGCTTTCTTT. Protein: CASSGTGFAEAFF.

The V and J genes are TRBV20-1 and TRBJ2-3, with D unresolved. Germline V lookup: CDR1 DFQATT, CDR2 SNEGSKA (reference sequence). This CDR3 spans 10 amino acids. V was shortened by 8 bases and J by 5 bases, with 8 bases between the two germline ends. The CDR3 sequence is CSTLRDTQYF. The CDR3 DNA is TGCAGTACCCTTAGAGATACGCAGTATTTT.

The V call is TRBV6-1, the J call TRBJ1-4, with 9 bases that match TRBD1. V lost 6 bases, J lost 7 bases, and 9 bases stayed unmatched. CDR3 length: 15 residues. Per the germline V gene, CDR1 is MNHNS and CDR2 is SASEGT. CDR3 nucleotide sequence: TGTGCCAGCAGCCAATCCGGGACAGGGAGTGAAAAACTGTTTTTT. Residues: CASSQSGTGSEKLFF.

The genes are TRBV9 and TRBJ2-5, with D possibly being TRBD1 (5 bases). In germline, CDR1 is SGDLS, CDR2 YYNGEE. V was shortened by 0 bases and J by 5 bases, with 8 bases between the two germline ends. The length of the CDR3 is 13 residues. The CDR3 spells CASSVGAGETQYF. CDR3 sequence (DNA): TGTGCCAGCAGCGTAGGGGCAGGGGAGACCCAGTACTTC.

This clone was found once. The V gene is TRBV6-5, the J gene TRBJ1-3; D is uncertain. Trimming cost V 8 bases and J 0 bases, with 14 bases left between them. Germline CDR1 MNHEY, CDR2 SVGAGI. The CDR3 is 15 amino acids. The CDR3 nucleotides read TGTGCCAGCCAACTCATGGGAAACTCTGGAAACACCATATATTTT. Amino acids: CASQLMGNSGNTIYF.

This clone was seen a single time. The CDR3: CASSEPQGGGSAFF. As DNA, the CDR3 is TGTGCCAGCAGTGAGCCACAGGGTGGAGGATCGGCTTTCTTT. The V gene is TRBV6-2 or TRBV6-3, the J gene TRBJ1-1; D may be TRBD1 (6 bases). Germline V lookup: CDR1 MNHEY, CDR2 SVGEGT. V was trimmed by 5 bases and J by 11 bases, leaving 21 bases between them. CDR3 length: 14 residues.

The chain combines TRBV18 with TRBJ2-7; D uncertain. The CDR3 totals 12 residues. Germline CDR1 is KGHSH and CDR2 is LQKENI. The germline V and J ends were trimmed by 3 bases and 4 bases, with 7 bases remaining between them. CDR3 in amino acids: CASSPGLYEQYF. The CDR3 DNA is TGTGCCAGCTCACCTGGCCTTTACGAGCAGTACTTC.

The chain recombines TRBV28 with TRBJ1-6; D remains ambiguous. V was shortened by 5 bases and J by 1 base, with 9 bases between the two germline ends. Per germline, CDR1 MDHEN and CDR2 SYDVKM. The length of the CDR3 is 15 residues. In nucleotides, the CDR3 is TGTGCCAGCAGTCCTCCGCAGTCCTATAATTCACCCCTCCACTTT. Translation gives CASSPPQSYNSPLHF.